Shown below are 17 T cell receptor beta chains from a single sample sequenced in a study of OX40 agonist ivuxolimab in advanced cancers. This table comes from immunoSEQ multiplex PCR, and its TCRdb copy is limited to in-frame clones, with some not included. The sample carries 38,000 or so clones, about 87% recorded once. The specimen was CD4+ or CD8+ T cells sorted from blood, collected in a trial of the OX40 agonist ivuxolimab. The receptors were sampled from an adult with an advanced solid tumor such as melanoma, head and neck, liver or kidney cancer.

The chain carries TRBV7-2 and TRBJ1-3; D unresolved. CDR1 SGHTA and CDR2 FQGNSA come from the germline V gene. V lost 0 bases, J lost 9 bases, and 9 bases lay in between. The CDR3 consists of 13 residues. The CDR3 DNA sequence: TGTGCCAGCAGCTTAGCAGTTCGGGGCACCATATATTTT. This translates into CASSLAVRGTIYF.

A few counts support this clone. The gene calls are TRBV29-1 and TRBJ1-2; possible D gene TRBD1, 6 bases. CDR3 length equals 14 residues. The V gene's germline CDR1 is SQVTM and CDR2 ANQGSEA. The V gene lost 1 base and the J gene lost 4 bases, with 13 bases spanning the gap. The CDR3 here is CSVEGSDRSYGYTF. CDR3 nucleotides: TGCAGCGTTGAAGGCTCCGACAGGAGCTATGGCTACACCTTC.

V is TRBV15 and J is TRBJ2-7; weak D call: TRBD1 (6 bases). The length of the CDR3 is 16 residues. V lost 1 base and J 4 bases, leaving 17 bases between the germline ends. CDR1 and CDR2 from the germline V gene are LNHNV and YYDKDF (reference sequence). CDR3 bases: TGTGCCACCAGCAGAGCTAAGGGCCAGGGGATATACGAGCAGTACTTC. Amino acid sequence: CATSRAKGQGIYEQYF.

The CDR3 sequence is CASSLGGPSEAFF. The CDR3 DNA sequence: TGTGCCAGCTCACTCGGGGGGCCCAGTGAAGCTTTCTTT. V and J are TRBV18 and TRBJ1-1; perhaps TRBD1 as D (6 bases). V was trimmed by 4 bases and J by 7 bases, leaving 13 bases between them. CDR3 length: 13 amino acids. Germline values: CDR1 KGHSH, CDR2 LQKENI.

A few counts support this clone. The chain uses TRBV7-9 and TRBJ2-2, with TRBD1 matching 7 bases. CDR3 length equals 17 residues. Trimming removed 5 bases from V and 6 bases from J; junction bases left unmatched: 15. The V gene's germline CDR1 is SEHNR and CDR2 FQNEAQ (reference sequence). The CDR3 reads CASSPIEGAGRAGELFF. CDR3 nucleotides: TGTGCCAGCAGCCCGATAGAGGGGGCAGGACGGGCCGGGGAGCTGTTTTTT.

This clone appeared a single time. The chain is built from TRBV30 and TRBJ1-1; the D gene is possibly TRBD1 (5 bases). Germline V lookup: CDR1 GTSNPN, CDR2 SVGIG (reference sequence). The CDR3 sequence is 14 residues long. Trimming cost V 5 bases and J 5 bases, with 18 bases left between them. CDR3 sequence reads: CAWARPWGWTEAFF. Written as DNA, the CDR3 is TGTGCCTGGGCGAGACCCTGGGGGTGGACTGAAGCTTTCTTT.

The CDR3: CASSYHGQVNSPLHF. Here the CDR3 DNA reads TGTGCCAGCAGTTACCACGGACAGGTTAATTCACCCCTCCACTTT. The J gene is TRBJ1-6, the V gene TRBV6-5; 7 positions match TRBD1. The V gene's germline CDR1 is MNHEY and CDR2 SVGAGI. With V trimmed by 2 bases and J by 6 bases, 4 bases remained unmatched. The CDR3 consists of 15 residues.

Here the CDR3 reads CASSSPGQGAGEQYF. For the CDR3, the DNA is TGTGCCAGCAGTTCACCGGGACAGGGGGCCGGCGAGCAGTACTTC. The chain employs TRBV6-5 and TRBJ2-7; TRBD1 agrees at 12 bases. CDR1 is MNHEY and CDR2 is SVGAGI in the germline V gene. The CDR3 totals 15 residues. J was trimmed by 6 bases and V by 4 bases; bases with no gene match: 7.

The V gene is TRBV19, the J gene TRBJ1-2, with TRBD1 as a possible D gene (5 bases). The CDR3 runs 17 residues. Germline CDR1 reads LNHDA; CDR2 reads SQIVND (reference sequence). The ends were cut back, 10 bases at V and 0 bases at J, with 24 bases in the middle. In DNA, the CDR3 is TGTGCCACCCTCCCGAGGGGCCAACAGATCGCTAACTATGGCTACACCTTC. Protein sequence: CATLPRGQQIANYGYTF.

This clone was observed a single time. The chain recombines TRBV9 with TRBJ2-3; 12 bases are a match to TRBD2. With 4 bases clipped from V and 5 bases from J, the junction kept 8 bases outside the gene matches. Germline values: CDR1 SGDLS, CDR2 YYNGEE. This CDR3 has 16 amino acids. The CDR3 nucleotides are TGTGCCAGCAGCATTAGACTAGCGGGGGAGGGAGATACGCAGTATTTT. It yields the protein CASSIRLAGEGDTQYF.

The V call is TRBV5-4, the J call TRBJ2-7, with 8 bases aligning to TRBD2. The ends lost 4 bases at V and 4 bases at J; junction bases unmatched: 19. CDR1 and CDR2 from the germline V gene are SGHNT and YYREEE (reference sequence). The length of the CDR3 is 18 residues. CDR3 residues: CASSPPGLAGTKGYEQYF. The CDR3, as DNA: TGTGCCAGCAGCCCGCCGGGGCTAGCGGGTACCAAGGGTTACGAGCAGTACTTC.

J is TRBJ1-6 and V is TRBV2, with 7 bases fitting TRBD1. V shed 3 bases, J shed 9 bases, and the junction held 2 bases outside the gene matches. Germline V lookup: CDR1 SNHLY, CDR2 FYNNEI. The CDR3 sequence is 13 residues long. The CDR3, as DNA: TGTGCCAGCAGTGAGGACAGGAGTTCACCCCTCCACTTT. This sequence encodes CASSEDRSSPLHF.

V gene TRBV4-2 combines with J gene TRBJ1-3; perhaps TRBD1 as D (5 bases). The CDR3 runs 15 residues. Germline CDR1 and CDR2: LGHNA and YNFKEQ. The ends were cut back, 3 bases at V and 2 bases at J, with 11 bases in the middle. This chain's CDR3 is CASSHVGTAGNTIYF. CDR3 nucleotide sequence: TGTGCCAGCAGCCACGTGGGGACGGCTGGAAACACCATATATTTT.

The chain's CDR3 is CASTKQAGVRNEQFF. For the CDR3, the DNA is TGTGCCAGCACAAAACAAGCGGGAGTTCGCAATGAGCAGTTCTTC. This chain uses TRBV27 with TRBJ2-1; 8 nucleotides match TRBD2. V shed 7 bases, J shed 6 bases, and the junction held 11 bases outside the gene matches. The germline gives CDR1 MNHEY, CDR2 SMNVEV (reference sequence). This CDR3 comprises 15 residues.

The chain has TRBV23-1 and TRBJ2-7; D tentatively reads TRBD1 or TRBD2 (5 bases each). TRBV23-1 is labeled an ORF, and its function is uncertain. V was clipped by 3 bases and J by 11 bases, with 17 bases between them. The CDR3 loop spans 13 amino acids. The CDR3: CASSHPGPPLEYF. As DNA, the CDR3 is TGCGCCAGCAGTCACCCGGGACCCCCTCTCGAGTACTTC.

This clone was picked up one time. V gene TRBV28 combines with J gene TRBJ2-7; D is perhaps TRBD2 (5 bases). CDR3 length: 11 amino acids. V lost 2 bases and J lost 7, with 6 bases in between. CDR1 is MDHEN and CDR2 is SYDVKM in the germline V gene. CDR3: CASSLGLEQYF. The CDR3, as DNA: TGTGCCAGCAGTTTAGGACTGGAGCAGTACTTC.

The CDR3 nucleotides read TGTGCCAGCAGTGAAAAGCGGGGGAGGTCTAATGAAAAACTGTTTTTT. Its protein is CASSEKRGRSNEKLFF. The chain recombines TRBV6-1 with TRBJ1-4; a possible D gene is TRBD1 (5 bases). V was trimmed by 2 bases and J by 3 bases, leaving 13 bases between them. Germline V lookup: CDR1 MNHNS, CDR2 SASEGT. This CDR3 spans 16 amino acids.